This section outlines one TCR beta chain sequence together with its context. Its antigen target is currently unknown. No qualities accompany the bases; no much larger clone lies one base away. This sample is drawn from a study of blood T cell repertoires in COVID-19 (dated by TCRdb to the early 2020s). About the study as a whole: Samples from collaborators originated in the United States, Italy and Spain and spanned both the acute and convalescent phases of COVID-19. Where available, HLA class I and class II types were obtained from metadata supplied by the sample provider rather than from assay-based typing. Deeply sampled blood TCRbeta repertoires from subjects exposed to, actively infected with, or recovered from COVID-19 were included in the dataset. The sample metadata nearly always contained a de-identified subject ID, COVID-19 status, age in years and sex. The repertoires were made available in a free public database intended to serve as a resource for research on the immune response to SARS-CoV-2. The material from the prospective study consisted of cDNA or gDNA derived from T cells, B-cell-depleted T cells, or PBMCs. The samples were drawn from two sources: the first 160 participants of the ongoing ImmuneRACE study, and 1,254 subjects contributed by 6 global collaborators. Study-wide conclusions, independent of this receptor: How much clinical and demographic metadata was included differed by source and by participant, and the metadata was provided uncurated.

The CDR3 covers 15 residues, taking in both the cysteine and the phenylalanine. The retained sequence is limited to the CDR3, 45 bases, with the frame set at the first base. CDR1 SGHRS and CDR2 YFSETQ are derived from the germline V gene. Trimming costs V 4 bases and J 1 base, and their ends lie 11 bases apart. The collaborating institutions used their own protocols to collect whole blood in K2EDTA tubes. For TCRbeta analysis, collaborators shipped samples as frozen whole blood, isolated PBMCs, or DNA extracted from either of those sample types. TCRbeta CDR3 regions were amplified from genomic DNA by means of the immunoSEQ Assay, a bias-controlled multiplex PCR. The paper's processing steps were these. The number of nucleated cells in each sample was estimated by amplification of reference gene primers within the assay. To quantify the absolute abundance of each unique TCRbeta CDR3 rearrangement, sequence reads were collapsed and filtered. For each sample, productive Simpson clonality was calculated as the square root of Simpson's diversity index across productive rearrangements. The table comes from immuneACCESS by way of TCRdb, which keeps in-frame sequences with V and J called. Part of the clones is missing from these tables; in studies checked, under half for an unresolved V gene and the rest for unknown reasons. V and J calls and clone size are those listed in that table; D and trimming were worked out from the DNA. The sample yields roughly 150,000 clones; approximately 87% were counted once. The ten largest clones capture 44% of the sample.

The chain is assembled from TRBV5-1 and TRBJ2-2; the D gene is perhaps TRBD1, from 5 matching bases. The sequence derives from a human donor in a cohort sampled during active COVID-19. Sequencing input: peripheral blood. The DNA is TGCGCCAGCAGCCAAATAGGGGTGAACACCGGGGAGCTGTTTTTT. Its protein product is CASSQIGVNTGELFF.